Listed below are T cell receptor beta chains from one sample, sequenced in a study of beta chain features in type 1 diabetes. The data were produced by immunoSEQ multiplex PCR, yet TCRdb's version contains in-frame clones alone and is incomplete. The table includes under 800,000 clones, roughly a sixth detected once. What was sequenced was naive CD4+ T cells from blood. Receptor source: a man younger than 30 in good health. Both conserved end residues are trimmed from each CDR3.

v_gene	j_gene	CDR3aa
TRBV7-6	TRBJ1-6	ASSLVLGTSYNSPLH
TRBV28	TRBJ2-3	ASSLAGFRTDTQY
TRBV7-9	TRBJ2-7	ASSTYRGKTPSYEQY
TRBV19	TRBJ1-5	ASSMRGISNQPQH
TRBV19	TRBJ1-5	ASSDRGSGFSNQPQH
TRBV28	TRBJ2-1	ASTLRTAYNEQF
TRBV5-4	TRBJ1-3	ASSLGAVHSGNTIY
TRBV28	TRBJ2-1	ASSSWSGQGGEQF
TRBV14	TRBJ2-7	ASSQAFVPAQY
TRBV7-2	TRBJ2-7	ASSRWTDPSYEQY
TRBV5-6	.	ASTGTSGSSSYEQY
TRBV7-2	TRBJ2-5	ASSPSSGGATQY
TRBV2	TRBJ2-3	ASSGRVKPDTQY
TRBV4-3	TRBJ2-7	ASSRGTSTPYEQY
TRBV7-9	TRBJ2-4	ASSLAGTKNIQY
TRBV10-3	TRBJ2-3	AISESLASDTQY
TRBV7-9	TRBJ1-1	ASSLGRTNTEAF
TRBV28	TRBJ2-5	ASSKGVIVETQY
TRBV7-8	TRBJ2-1	ASSFQDTRDEQF
TRBV5-4	TRBJ1-2	ASSPRGGGYT
TRBV9	TRBJ1-5	ASSVESSGGYSNQPQH
TRBV5-1	TRBJ2-5	ASRGSGRAEETQY
TRBV4-2	TRBJ1-2	ASSQDRSLNYGYT
TRBV7-2	TRBJ2-4	ASSLALGQGGLNIQY
TRBV7-2	TRBJ2-1	ASSIRLAGGNNEQF
TRBV7-2	TRBJ2-7	ASRSPGFYEQY
TRBV23-1	TRBJ2-7	ASSPLTTGTETYEQY
TRBV15	TRBJ1-3	ATSKVQSSGNTIY
TRBV27	TRBJ2-1	ASTIAGPSYNEQF
TRBV10-3	TRBJ2-3	AISFSQGRATDTQY
TRBV11-3	TRBJ2-5	ASSFQYQETQY
TRBV30	TRBJ1-2	AWRLQGHYGYT
TRBV18	TRBJ1-1	ASSPWDRGLNTEAF
TRBV19	TRBJ2-7	ASSIPLTGSVYEQY
TRBV28	TRBJ1-1	ASSPGTGGTEAF
TRBV19	TRBJ2-3	ASSITLLGRTQY
TRBV25-1	TRBJ2-7	ASSEQGALNEQY
TRBV16	TRBJ1-4	ASSSRRREKLF
TRBV7-3	TRBJ1-2	ASSLNGAGTGLGYT
TRBV14	TRBJ2-1	ASSQNTQNEQF
TRBV14	TRBJ1-2	ASSQRKGSVYGYT
TRBV20-1	TRBJ1-2	SAGKYDGYT
TRBV6-1	TRBJ1-1	ASSGGQTTEAF
TRBV25-1	TRBJ2-2	ASSDLRGGNTGELF
TRBV27	TRBJ2-7	ASSLKAATSYEQY
TRBV2	TRBJ2-1	ASSLSYNEQF
TRBV10-3	TRBJ2-7	AISKDRAGSYEQY
TRBV18	TRBJ1-6	ASSPMPAGEYNSPLH